Listed below are T cell receptor beta chains from one sample, sequenced in a study of shared T cell receptors in the human thymus. Sequenced by immunoSEQ multiplex PCR; TCRdb stores in-frame clones only, minus some. The sample records 640,000 or so clones, approximately 89% being singletons. These data also formed part of another study, on human thymus T cells.

Sequencing used thymocytes. These receptors were collected from a boy under two years old with a congenital heart defect. CDR3s include the opening cysteine and the closing phenylalanine or tryptophan. Fields, in order: J gene, D gene, V gene, CDR3 DNA, CDR3 protein. The D gene is left open where the match is weak.

>TRBJ1-3|NA|TRBV21-1
TGTGCCAGCAGCAAAGCCCCACCACTCGACAGGGCTCCTGGAAACACCATATATTTT
CASSKAPPLDRAPGNTIYF
>TRBJ2-1|TRBD2|TRBV25-1
TGTGCCAGCAGTGTCGGGAGGGAGCAGTTCTTC
CASSVGREQFF
>TRBJ2-1|NA|TRBV7-4
TGTGCCAGCAGCTCCAAGGAAAGCGGGTCGTACAATGAGCAGTTCTTC
CASSSKESGSYNEQFF
>TRBJ2-1|TRBD1|TRBV18
TGTGCCAGCTCACCACCGCAGAAACAGGGGTCCTACAATGAGCAGTTCTTC
CASSPPQKQGSYNEQFF
>TRBJ2-1|NA|TRBV14
TGTGCCAGCAGCTCGGCGGACAGCTCCTACAATGAGCAGTTCTTC
CASSSADSSYNEQFF
>TRBJ1-4|TRBD1|TRBV7-2
TGTGCCAGCAGCAAGGGCCGGGACAGTAATGAAAAACTGTTTTTT
CASSKGRDSNEKLFF
>TRBJ2-2|TRBD2|TRBV28
TGTGCCAGCAGGGAATTTAGCGGGAGGGGAACCGGGGAGCTGTTTTTT
CASREFSGRGTGELFF
>TRBJ1-5|NA|TRBV28
TGTGCCAGCAGTTTATGGGTGAGGCCTGCGAATCAGCCCCAGCATTTT
CASSLWVRPANQPQHF
>TRBJ2-1|TRBD2|TRBV28
TGTGCCAGCACCCCCGCGGGACTAGCGGACTACAATGAGCAGTTCTTC
CASTPAGLADYNEQFF
>TRBJ1-4|NA|TRBV4-3
TGCGCCAGCAGCCAAGATGGGGAGGAGCGAGAGGAAAAACTGTTTTTT
CASSQDGEEREEKLFF
>TRBJ2-5|NA|TRBV7-9
TGTGCCAGCGTAGAGGGGGTGGTGAAGACCCAGTACTTC
CASVEGVVKTQYF
>TRBJ2-3|TRBD2|TRBV18
TGTGCCAGCTCACTCACAGGACTAGCGGGAGCAGATACGCAGTATTTT
CASSLTGLAGADTQYF
>TRBJ2-7|TRBD2|TRBV25-1
TGTGCCAGCAGTGAATTAAGGGACGGGGGAGGGTACGAGCAGTACTTC
CASSELRDGGGYEQYF
>TRBJ1-1|NA|TRBV5-4
TGTGCCAGCAGCTTGGCAGGCACGAACACTGAAGCTTTCTTT
CASSLAGTNTEAFF